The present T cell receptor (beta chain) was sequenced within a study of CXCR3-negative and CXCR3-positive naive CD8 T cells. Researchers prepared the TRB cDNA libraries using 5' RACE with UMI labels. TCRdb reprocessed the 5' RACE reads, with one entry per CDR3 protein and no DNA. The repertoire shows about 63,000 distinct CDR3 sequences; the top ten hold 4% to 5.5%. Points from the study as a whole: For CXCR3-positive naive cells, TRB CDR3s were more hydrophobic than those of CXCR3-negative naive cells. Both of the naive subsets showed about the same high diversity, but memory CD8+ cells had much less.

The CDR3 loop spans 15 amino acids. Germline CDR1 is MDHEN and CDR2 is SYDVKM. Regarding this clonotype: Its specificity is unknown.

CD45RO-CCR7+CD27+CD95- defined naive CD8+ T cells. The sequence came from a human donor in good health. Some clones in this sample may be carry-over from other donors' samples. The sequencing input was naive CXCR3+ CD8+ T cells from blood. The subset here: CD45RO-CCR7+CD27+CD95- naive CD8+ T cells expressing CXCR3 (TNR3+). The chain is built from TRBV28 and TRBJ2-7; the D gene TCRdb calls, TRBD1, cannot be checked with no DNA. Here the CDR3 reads CASSSQQGSSYEQYF.